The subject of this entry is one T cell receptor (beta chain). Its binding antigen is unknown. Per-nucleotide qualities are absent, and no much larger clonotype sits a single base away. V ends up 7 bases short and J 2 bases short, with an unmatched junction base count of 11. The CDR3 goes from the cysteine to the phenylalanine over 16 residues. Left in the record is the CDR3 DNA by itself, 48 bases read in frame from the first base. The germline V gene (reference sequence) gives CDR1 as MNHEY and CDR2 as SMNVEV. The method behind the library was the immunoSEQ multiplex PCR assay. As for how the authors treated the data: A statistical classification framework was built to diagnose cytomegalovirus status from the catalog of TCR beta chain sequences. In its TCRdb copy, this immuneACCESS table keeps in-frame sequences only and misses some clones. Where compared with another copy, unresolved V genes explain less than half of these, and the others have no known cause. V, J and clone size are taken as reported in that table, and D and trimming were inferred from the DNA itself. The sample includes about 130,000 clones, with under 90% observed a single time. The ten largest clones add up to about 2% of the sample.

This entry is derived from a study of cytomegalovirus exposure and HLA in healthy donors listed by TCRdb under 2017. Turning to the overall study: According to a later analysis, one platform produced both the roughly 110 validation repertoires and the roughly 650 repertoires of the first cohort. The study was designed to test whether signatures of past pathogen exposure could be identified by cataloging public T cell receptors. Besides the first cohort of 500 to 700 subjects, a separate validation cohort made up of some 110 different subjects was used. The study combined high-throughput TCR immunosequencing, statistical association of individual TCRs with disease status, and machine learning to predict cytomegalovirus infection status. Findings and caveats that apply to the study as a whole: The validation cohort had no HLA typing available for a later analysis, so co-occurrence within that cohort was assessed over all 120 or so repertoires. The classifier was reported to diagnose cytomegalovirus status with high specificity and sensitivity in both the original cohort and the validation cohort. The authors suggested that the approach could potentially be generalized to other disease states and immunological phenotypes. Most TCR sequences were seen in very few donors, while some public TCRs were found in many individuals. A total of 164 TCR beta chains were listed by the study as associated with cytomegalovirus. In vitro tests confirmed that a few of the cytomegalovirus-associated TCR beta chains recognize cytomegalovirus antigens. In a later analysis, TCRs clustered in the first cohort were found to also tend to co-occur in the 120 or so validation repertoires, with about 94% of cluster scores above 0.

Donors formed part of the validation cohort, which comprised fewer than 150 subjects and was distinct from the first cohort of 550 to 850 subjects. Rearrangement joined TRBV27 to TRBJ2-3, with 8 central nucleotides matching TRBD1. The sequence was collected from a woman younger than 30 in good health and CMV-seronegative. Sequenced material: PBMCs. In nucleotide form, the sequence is TGTGCCAGCACCGACAGGGGCCGGGACGTCACAGATACGCAGTATTTT. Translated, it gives CASTDRGRDVTDTQYF.